The 28 T cell receptor beta chains in this list originate from one sample, sequenced in a study of T cells after yellow fever vaccination. TCRdb independently ran MiXCR on the 5' RACE reads; one entry per CDR3 protein. Of some 240,000 distinct CDR3 sequences in the sample, 3.6% were seen once. The specimen was PBMCs, collected 15 days after the yellow fever booster vaccination. These receptors originate from a man aged 18 to 29 who received the YFV17D yellow fever vaccine.

This clonotype was picked up many times. The chain links TRBV5-4 to TRBJ2-3, with unresolved D. CDR1 and CDR2 from the germline V gene are SGHNT and YYREEE (reference sequence). Trimming cost V 4 bases and J 3 bases, with 15 bases left between them. The CDR3 loop spans 15 amino acids. The CDR3 region is CASSLVAGMTDTQYF. The CDR3 coding sequence is TGTGCCAGCAGCCTCGTCGCCGGAATGACAGATACGCAGTATTTT.

Sample share makes this clonotype medium-sized (0.01 to 0.1%). J is TRBJ2-2 and V is TRBV5-1; D is unresolved. V was trimmed by 0 bases and J by 3 bases, leaving 12 bases between them. The length of the CDR3 is 16 residues. Germline-derived CDR1 and CDR2 are SGHRS and YFSETQ. CDR3 residues: CASSLAVGAYTGELFF. The CDR3, as DNA: TGCGCCAGCAGCTTGGCGGTTGGAGCCTACACCGGGGAGCTGTTTTTT.

This clonotype was seen at least ten times. The chain recombines TRBV4-3 with TRBJ1-6, with D possibly being TRBD1 (5 bases). The V gene's germline CDR1 is LGHNA and CDR2 YSLEER. V lost 1 base and J 10 bases, leaving 14 bases between the germline ends. This CDR3 comprises 15 residues. The CDR3 region is CASSQAEGPISPLHF. Here the CDR3 DNA reads TGCGCCAGCAGCCAAGCCGAGGGACCAATCTCACCCCTCCACTTT.

This clonotype was picked up many times. The chain is built from TRBV7-8 and TRBJ1-3; maybe TRBD1 (5 bases). The CDR3 is 16 amino acids. V was trimmed by 5 bases and J by 2 bases, leaving 16 bases between them. Germline V CDR1 and CDR2: SGHVS, FQNEAQ. CDR3 region: CASSPTNSGTGNTIYF. The DNA for the CDR3 is TGTGCCAGCAGCCCCACCAATTCAGGGACTGGAAACACCATATATTTT.

There are many counts of this clonotype. V is TRBV5-5 and J is TRBJ2-1; D possibly corresponds to TRBD2 (6 bases). CDR1 and CDR2 (germline): SGHKS, YYEKEE (reference sequence). The length of the CDR3 is 14 residues. The V and J ends lost 0 bases and 3 bases respectively, with 7 bases between them. This CDR3 reads CASSLGDFYNEQFF. The CDR3 DNA is TGTGCCAGCAGCTTGGGGGACTTCTACAATGAGCAGTTCTTC.

This clonotype was seen ten or more times. V is TRBV7-2 and J is TRBJ2-3; 8 bases are shared with TRBD2. The CDR3 is 12 residues long. The germline V gene encodes CDR1 SGHTA and CDR2 FQGNSA. With V trimmed by 4 bases and J by 13 bases, 7 bases remained unmatched. The CDR3 DNA follows: TGTGCCAGCAGCTCAAGTAGCGGGGCGGAGTATTTT. It yields the protein CASSSSSGAEYF.

This clonotype has a count of ten or more. The gene calls are TRBV20-1 and TRBJ2-3; no reliable D call. Germline V gene sequence: CDR1 DFQATT, CDR2 SNEGSKA (reference sequence). The V and J ends lost 3 bases and 2 bases respectively, with 12 bases between them. This CDR3 has 14 amino acids. Here the CDR3 reads CSARPFRDTDTQYF. CDR3 DNA: TGCAGTGCTAGGCCTTTTAGGGACACAGATACGCAGTATTTT.

The sample holds a few counts of this clonotype. This chain connects TRBV5-1 to TRBJ1-2, with 8 positions matching TRBD1. The length of the CDR3 is 14 residues. Germline CDR1 is SGHRS and CDR2 is YFSETQ. V gave up 4 bases and J gave up 3 bases; unmatched junction bases: 5. In DNA form, the CDR3 reads TGCGCCAGCAGCCTGGACAGGGCGGACTATGGCTACACCTTC. As protein: CASSLDRADYGYTF.

This clonotype was seen at least ten times. In DNA form, the CDR3 reads TGCGCCAGCAGCCAAGAAGAGACCGTCTACGCTGAAGCTTTCTTT. It encodes CASSQEETVYAEAFF. V is TRBV4-1 and J is TRBJ1-1; D gene ambiguous. Per germline, CDR1 MGHRA and CDR2 YSYEKL. The V end was cut by 0 bases, the J end by 6 bases, with 14 bases between. This CDR3 has 15 amino acids.

This clonotype came up many times. The chain is built from TRBV5-1 and TRBJ2-7; perhaps TRBD1 as D (5 bases). The germline gives CDR1 SGHRS, CDR2 YFSETQ. The ends were cut back, 4 bases at V and 3 bases at J, with 8 bases in the middle. The CDR3 spans 12 residues. For the CDR3, the DNA is TGCGCCAGCAGCCCCAGGGACTACGAGCAGTACTTC. Translated, it gives CASSPRDYEQYF.

This clonotype was found once. This chain uses TRBV7-2 with TRBJ2-7, with 10 bases matching TRBD1. Germline CDR1 reads SGHTA; CDR2 reads FQGNSA. With 2 bases clipped from V and 2 bases from J, the junction kept 9 bases outside the gene matches. The CDR3 consists of 17 residues. The CDR3 reads CASSLTDPGTGAYEQYF. As DNA, the CDR3 is TGTGCCAGCAGCTTAACAGACCCTGGGACAGGGGCCTACGAGCAGTACTTC.

This clonotype was observed many times. V usage is TRBV6-7 and J usage is TRBJ2-7, with TRBD1 matching over 9 bases. TRBV6-7 belongs to the ORF category, with a function that is uncertain. The V and J ends lost 0 bases and 0 bases, in that order; junction bases with no gene match: 9. The CDR3 length is 18 residues. The CDR3 sequence: CASSYSIRDRVSSYEQYF. CDR3 nucleotide sequence: TGTGCCAGCAGTTACTCGATCCGGGACAGGGTTAGCTCCTACGAGCAGTACTTC.

This clonotype was counted ten times or more. The rearrangement links TRBV5-6 to TRBJ1-5; D perhaps matches TRBD1 (5 bases). There are 16 residues in the CDR3. CDR1 SGHDT and CDR2 YYEEEE come from the germline V gene. V was shortened by 1 base and J by 7 bases, with 18 bases between the two germline ends. The CDR3 sequence: CASSLFRGGLWQPQHF. The CDR3 bases are TGTGCCAGCAGCTTGTTTAGGGGAGGACTTTGGCAGCCCCAGCATTTT.

This clonotype was counted at least ten times. V gene TRBV11-2 combines with J gene TRBJ1-2; 8 nucleotides line up with TRBD1. CDR1 and CDR2 (germline): SGHAT, FQNNGV. With V trimmed by 4 bases and J by 2 bases, 6 bases remained unmatched. The CDR3 spans 15 residues. CDR3 coding DNA: TGTGCCAGCAGCTCGATCCGGACAGGGAACTATGGCTACACCTTC. Its translation is CASSSIRTGNYGYTF.

The CDR3 protein is CASSYSLWSGGGARETQYF. CDR3 in DNA: TGTGCCAGCAGTTACTCGTTATGGTCTGGCGGGGGGGCGAGAGAGACCCAGTACTTC. This rearrangement joins TRBV6-5 to TRBJ2-5, with 9 bases lining up with TRBD2. Germline-derived CDR1 and CDR2 are MNHEY and SVGAGI. The CDR3 is made up of 19 amino acids. V was clipped by 0 bases and J by 4 bases; unmatched bases: 15.

This clonotype was detected many times. V gene TRBV20-1 combines with J gene TRBJ2-3; 7 positions agree with TRBD2. CDR3 length: 16 residues. Germline lookup yields CDR1 DFQATT and CDR2 SNEGSKA (reference sequence). V shed 0 bases and J 1 base; nucleotides not matched to a gene: 7. CDR3: CSARDPKRGRTDTQYF. The CDR3 nucleotides read TGCAGTGCTAGAGACCCCAAGCGGGGCCGCACAGATACGCAGTATTTT.

This clonotype occurred many times. The chain links TRBV20-1 to TRBJ2-5; 7 bases fit TRBD2. The CDR3 contains 13 residues. V shed 0 bases, J shed 2 bases, and the junction held 0 bases outside the gene matches. The germline V gene has CDR1 DFQATT and CDR2 SNEGSKA (reference sequence). The CDR3 coding sequence is TGCAGTGCTAGAGAGGGGGGGCAAGAGACCCAGTACTTC. Its protein is CSAREGGQETQYF.

This clonotype was counted many times. This chain links TRBV12-3 or TRBV12-4 with TRBJ2-5, with 8 bases matching TRBD2. This CDR3 is built from 12 residues. J was trimmed by 7 bases and V by 5 bases; bases with no gene match: 3. The CDR3 DNA follows: TGTGCCAGCAGTAGCGGGGGCGGGACCCAGTACTTC. Amino acid sequence: CASSSGGGTQYF.

This clonotype has a count of ten or more. This chain's CDR3 is CASSTRDSGTNTGELFF. The CDR3 nucleotides are TGTGCCAGCAGTACGAGGGACAGCGGAACTAACACCGGGGAGCTGTTTTTT. The chain combines TRBV27 with TRBJ2-2, with 7 bases fitting TRBD1. The germline V gene encodes CDR1 MNHEY and CDR2 SMNVEV (reference sequence). After removal of 5 bases from V and 2 bases from J, the junction contained 11 bases not matched to a gene. This CDR3 comprises 17 residues.

The sample holds many counts of this clonotype. This chain links TRBV7-9 with TRBJ2-3; 9 nucleotides agree with TRBD1. This CDR3 is built from 16 residues. After removal of 5 bases from V and 2 bases from J, the junction contained 8 bases not matched to a gene. Germline CDR1 SEHNR, CDR2 FQNEAQ (reference sequence). CDR3 in amino acids: CASSPRDRDNTDTQYF. The CDR3 DNA follows: TGTGCCAGCAGCCCCCGGGACAGGGATAACACAGATACGCAGTATTTT.

Many counts were recorded for this clonotype. The chain recombines TRBV18 with TRBJ2-5, with D possibly being TRBD1 or TRBD2 (5 bases each). This CDR3 is built from 15 residues. In germline, CDR1 is KGHSH, CDR2 LQKENI. The V and J ends lost 2 bases and 0 bases respectively, with 10 bases between them. CDR3 nucleotide sequence: TGTGCCAGCTCACCAGGGACGGTGTACCAAGAGACCCAGTACTTC. It yields the protein CASSPGTVYQETQYF.

This clonotype has ten or more counts. The chain joins TRBV5-1 to TRBJ2-4; the D is unclear. Trimming took 0 bases from V and 8 from J, leaving 9 bases between them. Germline V gene data show CDR1 as SGHRS and CDR2 as YFSETQ. The CDR3 sequence is 13 residues long. The CDR3 DNA reads TGCGCCAGCAGCTTGGCGGGCTGGGACATTCAGTACTTC. It translates to CASSLAGWDIQYF.

There are many counts of this clonotype. V and J are TRBV2 and TRBJ2-4; D is unresolved. CDR1 is SNHLY and CDR2 is FYNNEI in the germline V gene. V gave up 4 bases and J gave up 0 bases, with 10 bases separating them. The CDR3 sequence is 15 residues long. CDR3 nucleotide sequence: TGTGCCAGCAGTGGGCCGGAGATAGCCAAAAACATTCAGTACTTC. Amino acid sequence: CASSGPEIAKNIQYF.

This clonotype was seen repeatedly, ten times or more. V is TRBV4-2 and J is TRBJ2-5; 9 bases map to TRBD2. With V trimmed by 5 bases and J by 1 base, 5 bases remained unmatched. The CDR3 is made up of 15 amino acids. CDR1 and CDR2 from the germline V gene are LGHNA and YNFKEQ. DNA of the CDR3: TGTGCCAGCAGCAAGGGACTAGCCTTCCAAGAGACCCAGTACTTC. This encodes CASSKGLAFQETQYF.

Many counts were recorded for this clonotype. The V call is TRBV6-2 or TRBV6-3, the J call TRBJ1-2; D perhaps matches TRBD1 (6 bases). CDR1 and CDR2 from the germline V gene are MNHEY and SVGEGT. V lost 5 bases and J 8 bases, leaving 15 bases between the germline ends. There are 13 residues in the CDR3. The CDR3 loop reads CASSTGHWNGYTF. For the CDR3, the DNA is TGTGCCAGCAGTACGGGACATTGGAACGGCTACACCTTC.

This clonotype was recorded many times. The chain joins TRBV15 to TRBJ1-5; a possible D gene is TRBD1 (5 bases). Germline CDR1 LNHNV, CDR2 YYDKDF (reference sequence). The CDR3 loop spans 15 amino acids. Between the trimmed V and J ends, which lost 3 bases and 4 bases, there was a span of 13 bases. Written as DNA, the CDR3 is TGTGCCACCAGCAGGGGGGAGGGTGGGAATCAGCCCCAGCATTTT. This encodes CATSRGEGGNQPQHF.

This clonotype was observed at least ten times. V is TRBV5-5 and J is TRBJ1-6; 12 bases agree with TRBD1. CDR1 and CDR2 from the germline V gene are SGHKS and YYEKEE (reference sequence). The junction had 5 bases not matched to a gene; V was cut back by 4 bases and J by 6 bases. There are 16 residues in the CDR3. DNA of the CDR3: TGTGCCAGCAGCATCCGGGACAGGGGGCGTAATTCACCCCTCCACTTT. Protein: CASSIRDRGRNSPLHF.

This clonotype was recorded at least ten times. This chain connects TRBV11-2 to TRBJ2-1; 9 nucleotides match TRBD2. CDR1 is SGHAT and CDR2 is FQNNGV in the germline V gene. This CDR3 comprises 13 residues. The trim removed 2 bases at V and 10 bases at J, leaving 3 bases unmatched. The CDR3 DNA reads as TGTGCCAGCAGCTTAAGTACTAGCGGGGAGCAGTTCTTC. This translates into CASSLSTSGEQFF.